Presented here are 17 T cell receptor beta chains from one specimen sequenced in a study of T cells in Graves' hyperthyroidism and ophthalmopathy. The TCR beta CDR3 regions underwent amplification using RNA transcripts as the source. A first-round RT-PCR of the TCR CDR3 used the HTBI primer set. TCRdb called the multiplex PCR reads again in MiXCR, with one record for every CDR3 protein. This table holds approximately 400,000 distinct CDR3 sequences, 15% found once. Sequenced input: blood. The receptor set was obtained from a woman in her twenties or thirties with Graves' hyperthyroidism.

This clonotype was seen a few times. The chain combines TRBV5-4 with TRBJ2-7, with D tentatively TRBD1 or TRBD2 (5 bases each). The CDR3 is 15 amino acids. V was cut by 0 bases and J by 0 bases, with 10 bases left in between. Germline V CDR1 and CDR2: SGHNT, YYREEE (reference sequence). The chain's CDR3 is CASSLGGRDSYEQYF. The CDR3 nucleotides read TGTGCCAGCAGCTTGGGGGGCCGGGACTCCTACGAGCAGTACTTC. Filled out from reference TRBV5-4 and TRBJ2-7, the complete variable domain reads ETGVTQSPTHLIKTRGQQVTLRCSSQSGHNTVSWYQQALGQGPQFIFQYYREEENGRGNFPPRFSGLQFPNYSSELNVNALELDDSALYLCASSLGGRDSYEQYFGPGTRLTVT.

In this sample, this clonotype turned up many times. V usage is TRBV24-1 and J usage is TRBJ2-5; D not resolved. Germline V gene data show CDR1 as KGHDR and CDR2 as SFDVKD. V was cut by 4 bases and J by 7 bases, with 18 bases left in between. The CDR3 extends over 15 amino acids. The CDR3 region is CATSDLGIAGGTQYF. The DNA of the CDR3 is TGTGCCACCAGTGACCTGGGGATCGCAGGTGGGACCCAGTACTTC.

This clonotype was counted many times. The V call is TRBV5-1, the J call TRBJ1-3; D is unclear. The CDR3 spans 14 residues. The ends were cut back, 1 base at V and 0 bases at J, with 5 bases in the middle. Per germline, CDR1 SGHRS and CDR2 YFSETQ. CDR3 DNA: TGCGCCAGCAGCTTGCGGTCCTCTGGAAACACCATATATTTT. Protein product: CASSLRSSGNTIYF.

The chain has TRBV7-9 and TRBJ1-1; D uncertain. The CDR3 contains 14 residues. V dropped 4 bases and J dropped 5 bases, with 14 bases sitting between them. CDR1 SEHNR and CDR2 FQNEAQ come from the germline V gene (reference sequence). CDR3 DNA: TGTGCCAGCAGCTCCAATAGACCCGTTACTGAAGCTTTCTTT. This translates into CASSSNRPVTEAFF. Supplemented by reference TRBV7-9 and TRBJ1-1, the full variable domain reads DTGVSQNPRHKITKRGQNVTFRCDPISEHNRLYWYRQTLGQGPEFLTYFQNEAQLEKSRLLSDRFSAERPKGSFSTLEIQRTEQGDSAMYLCASSSNRPVTEAFFGQGTRLTVV.

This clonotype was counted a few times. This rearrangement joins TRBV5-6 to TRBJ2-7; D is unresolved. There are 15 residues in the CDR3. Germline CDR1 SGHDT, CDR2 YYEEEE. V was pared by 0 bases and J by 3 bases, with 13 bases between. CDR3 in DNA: TGTGCCAGCAGCTTGGCCAAAGGTAAGGACTACGAGCAGTACTTC. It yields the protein CASSLAKGKDYEQYF.

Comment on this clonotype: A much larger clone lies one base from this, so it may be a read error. The CDR3 coding sequence is TGCGCCAGCAGCGATGGACTAGCGGGAGAGGCAGATACGCAGTATTTT. Protein sequence: CASSDGLAGEADTQYF. The chain is built from TRBV10-1 and TRBJ2-3; 13 bases match TRBD2. The CDR3 has 16 residues. Trimming cost V 6 bases and J 4 bases; bases outside gene matches: 7. CDR1 and CDR2 from the germline V gene are WNHNN and SYGVQD (reference sequence).

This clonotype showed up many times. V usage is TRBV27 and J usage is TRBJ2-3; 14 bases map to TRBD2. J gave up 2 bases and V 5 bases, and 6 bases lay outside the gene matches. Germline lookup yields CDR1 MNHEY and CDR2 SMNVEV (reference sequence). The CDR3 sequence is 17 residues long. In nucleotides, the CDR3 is TGTGCCAGCAGTCCCCGACTAGCGGGAGGGAACACAGATACGCAGTATTTT. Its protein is CASSPRLAGGNTDTQYF.

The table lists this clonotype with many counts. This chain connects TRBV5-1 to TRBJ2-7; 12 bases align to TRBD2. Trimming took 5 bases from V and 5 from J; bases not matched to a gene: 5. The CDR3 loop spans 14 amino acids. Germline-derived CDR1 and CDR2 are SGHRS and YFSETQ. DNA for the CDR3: TGCGCCAGCAGTTCTAGCGGGAGGGTTGACGAGCAGTACTTC. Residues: CASSSSGRVDEQYF.

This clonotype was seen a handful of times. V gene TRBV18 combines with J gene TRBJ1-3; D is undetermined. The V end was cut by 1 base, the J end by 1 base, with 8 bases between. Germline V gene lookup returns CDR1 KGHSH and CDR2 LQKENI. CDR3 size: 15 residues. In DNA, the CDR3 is TGTGCCAGCTCACCACGCAGGAATTCTGGAAACACCATATATTTT. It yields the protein CASSPRRNSGNTIYF. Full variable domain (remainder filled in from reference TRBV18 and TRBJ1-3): NAGVMQNPRHLVRRRGQEARLRCSPMKGHSHVYWYRQLPEEGLKFMVYLQKENIIDESGMPKERFSAEFPKEGPSILRIQQVVRGDSAAYFCASSPRRNSGNTIYFGEGSWLTVV.

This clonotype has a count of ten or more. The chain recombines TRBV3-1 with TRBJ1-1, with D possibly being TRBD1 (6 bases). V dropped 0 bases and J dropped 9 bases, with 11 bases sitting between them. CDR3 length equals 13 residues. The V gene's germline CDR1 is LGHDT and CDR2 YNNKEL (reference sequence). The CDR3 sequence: CASSQDRDTQAFF. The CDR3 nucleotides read TGTGCCAGCAGCCAAGATCGGGACACCCAAGCTTTCTTT.

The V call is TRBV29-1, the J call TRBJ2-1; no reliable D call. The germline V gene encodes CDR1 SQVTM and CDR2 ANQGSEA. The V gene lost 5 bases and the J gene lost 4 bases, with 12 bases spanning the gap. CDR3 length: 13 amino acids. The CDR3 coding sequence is TGCAGCGTTAGGCCTAAAGGGTACAATGAGCAGTTCTTC. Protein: CSVRPKGYNEQFF.

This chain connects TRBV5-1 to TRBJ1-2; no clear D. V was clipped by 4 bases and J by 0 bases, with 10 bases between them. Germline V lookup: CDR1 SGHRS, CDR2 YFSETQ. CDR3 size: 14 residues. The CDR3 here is CASSPGEANYGYTF. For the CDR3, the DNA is TGCGCCAGCAGCCCGGGAGAAGCTAACTATGGCTACACCTTC. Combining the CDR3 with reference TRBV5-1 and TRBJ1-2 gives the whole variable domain KAGVTQTPRYLIKTRGQQVTLSCSPISGHRSVSWYQQTPGQGLQFLFEYFSETQRNKGNFPGRFSGRQFSNSRSEMNVSTLELGDSALYLCASSPGEANYGYTFGSGTRLTVV.

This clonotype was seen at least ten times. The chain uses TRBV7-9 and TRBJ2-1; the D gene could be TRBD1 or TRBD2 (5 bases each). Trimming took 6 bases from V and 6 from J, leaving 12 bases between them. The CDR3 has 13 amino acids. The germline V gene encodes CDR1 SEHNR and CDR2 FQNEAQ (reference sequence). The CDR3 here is CASSVSGGNEQFF. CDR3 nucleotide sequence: TGTGCCAGCAGTGTCTCTGGGGGCAATGAGCAGTTCTTC. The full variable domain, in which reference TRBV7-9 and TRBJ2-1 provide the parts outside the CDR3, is DTGVSQNPRHKITKRGQNVTFRCDPISEHNRLYWYRQTLGQGPEFLTYFQNEAQLEKSRLLSDRFSAERPKGSFSTLEIQRTEQGDSAMYLCASSVSGGNEQFFGPGTRLTVL.

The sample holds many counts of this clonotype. CDR3 DNA sequence: TGTGCCAGCAGCCAACACGGACTAAAAGAGACCCAGTACTTC. It is translated as CASSQHGLKETQYF. The V gene is TRBV3-1, the J gene TRBJ2-5; weak D call: TRBD2 (6 bases). Germline V gene lookup returns CDR1 LGHDT and CDR2 YNNKEL (reference sequence). Trimming stripped 2 bases from V and 3 bases from J, with 10 bases between. The CDR3 is made up of 14 amino acids.

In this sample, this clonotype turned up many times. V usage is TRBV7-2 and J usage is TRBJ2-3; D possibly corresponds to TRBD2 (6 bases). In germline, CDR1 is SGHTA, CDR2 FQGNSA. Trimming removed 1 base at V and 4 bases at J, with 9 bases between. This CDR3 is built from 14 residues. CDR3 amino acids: CASSLVREADTQYF. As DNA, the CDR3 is TGTGCCAGCAGCTTAGTTAGGGAGGCAGATACGCAGTATTTT.

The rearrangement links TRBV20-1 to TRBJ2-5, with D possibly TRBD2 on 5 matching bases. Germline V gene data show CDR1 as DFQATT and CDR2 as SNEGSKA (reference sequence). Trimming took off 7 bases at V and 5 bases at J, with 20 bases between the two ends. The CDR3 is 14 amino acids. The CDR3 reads CSGTADLPGETQYF. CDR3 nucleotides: TGCAGTGGCACCGCCGATCTTCCGGGGGAGACCCAGTACTTC.

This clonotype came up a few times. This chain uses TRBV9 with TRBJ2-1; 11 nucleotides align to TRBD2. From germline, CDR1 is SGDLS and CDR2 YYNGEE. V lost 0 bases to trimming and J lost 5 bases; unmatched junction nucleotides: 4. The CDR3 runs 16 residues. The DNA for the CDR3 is TGTGCCAGCAGCGTAGATCCTAGCGGGAGGAACAATGAGCAGTTCTTC. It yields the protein CASSVDPSGRNNEQFF.